The rows below give T cell receptor beta chains drawn from one sample of a study of neurological immune-mediated disorders. TCRdb redid the calling of the 5' RACE reads with MiXCR, one entry per CDR3 protein. The sample has more than 15,000 distinct CDR3 sequences; over 12% are singletons. The sample comprised PBMCs. The receptor source for this set is a man aged 60 to 69 with HTLV-1-associated myelopathy (HAM/TSP). CDR3s include the opening cysteine and the closing phenylalanine or tryptophan. The D gene is left open where the match is weak. Size values are once, few and many counts, or a class for expanded clones, and some rows have none.

size,J,D,V,CDR3,DNA
few,TRBJ2-3,TRBD2,TRBV7-9,CASSSSGGASDTQYF,TGTGCCAGCAGCAGTAGCGGGGGGGCCTCAGATACGCAGTATTTT
medium-sized,TRBJ1-1,NA,TRBV20-1,CSARVGNTEAFF,TGCAGTGCTAGAGTCGGAAACACTGAAGCTTTCTTT
many,TRBJ1-6,NA,TRBV14,CASSPFANSPLHF,TGTGCCAGCAGCCCCTTTGCTAATTCACCCCTCCACTTT
many,TRBJ2-7,TRBD1,TRBV9,CASSVSGQGWYEQYF,TGTGCCAGCAGCGTTTCGGGACAGGGTTGGTACGAGCAGTACTTC
many,TRBJ2-3,TRBD2,TRBV4-3,CASSESTGGLGTDTQYF,TGCGCCAGCAGCGAAAGCACGGGGGGGCTTGGCACAGATACGCAGTATTTT
once,TRBJ2-1,TRBD2,TRBV20-1,CSVPLTAGKVNEQFF,TGCAGTGTTCCACTGACAGCGGGGAAAGTCAATGAGCAGTTCTTC
NA,TRBJ2-5,NA,TRBV20-1,CSAGDVGGETQYF,TGCAGTGCTGGGGACGTGGGCGGGGAGACCCAGTACTTC
once,TRBJ2-1,NA,TRBV7-2,CASSFYICSEGDLAYNEQFF,NA
NA,TRBJ2-1,TRBD2,TRBV5-5,CASSLRGVSNNEQFF,TGTGCCAGCAGCTTGCGGGGGGTGTCGAACAATGAGCAGTTCTTC
many,TRBJ2-3,TRBD1,TRBV28,CASSLSRTTGAMGLDTQYF,TGTGCCAGCAGTTTAAGTCGGACGACAGGGGCTATGGGCCTAGATACGCAGTATTTT
many,TRBJ1-1,NA,TRBV29-1,CSVDLGSFMDTEAFF,TGCAGCGTTGATTTGGGCAGCTTTATGGACACTGAAGCTTTCTTT
many,TRBJ1-5,TRBD1,TRBV5-1,CASSLGDRGGNQPQHF,TGCGCCAGCAGCTTGGGGGACAGGGGCGGCAATCAGCCCCAGCATTTT
many,TRBJ2-6,NA,TRBV20-1,CSGVGGSGANVLTF,TGCAGTGGGGTAGGGGGCTCTGGGGCCAACGTCCTGACTTTC
many,TRBJ2-2,NA,TRBV29-1,CSVEDLPGELFF,TGCAGCGTTGAAGATCTTCCCGGGGAGCTGTTTTTT
many,TRBJ2-5,NA,TRBV29-1,CSGTGFGTQYF,TGCAGCGGCACAGGGTTCGGGACCCAGTACTTC
many,TRBJ1-3,NA,TRBV7-3,CASSQDGRSGNTIYF,TGTGCCAGCAGCCAGGACGGCCGCTCTGGAAACACCATATATTTT
NA,TRBJ2-5,NA,TRBV6-5,CATNRRVEETQYF,TGTGCCACCAACAGGAGGGTCGAAGAGACCCAGTACTTC
many,TRBJ1-6,NA,TRBV6-5,CASRPDSSPLHF,TGTGCCAGCAGACCCGACAGTTCACCCCTCCACTTT
many,TRBJ2-7,NA,TRBV7-6,CASSLRTPSYEQYF,TGTGCCAGCAGCCTACGGACACCTTCCTACGAGCAGTACTTC
many,TRBJ2-1,NA,TRBV20-1,CSATDRNKANEQFF,TGCAGTGCTACTGACAGGAACAAGGCCAATGAGCAGTTCTTC
many,TRBJ2-1,NA,TRBV7-3,CASSLTRRDNEQFF,TGTGCCAGCAGCTTAACGAGAAGGGACAATGAGCAGTTCTTC
many,TRBJ2-1,NA,TRBV5-1,CASSLNQVVRNVGNEQFF,TGCGCCAGCAGCTTGAATCAGGTGGTCAGAAATGTTGGCAATGAGCAGTTCTTC
many,TRBJ1-1,NA,TRBV27,CASSLRPFRDTTGAFF,TGTGCCAGCAGTTTACGACCCTTCCGGGACACCACTGGAGCTTTCTTT
many,TRBJ2-1,NA,TRBV12-3/TRBV12-4,CASSSEIYNEQFF,TGTGCCAGCAGTTCCGAGATCTACAATGAGCAGTTCTTC
many,TRBJ1-2,TRBD1,TRBV7-2,CASSLDGGDRAFFYGYTF,TGTGCCAGCAGCCTGGACGGGGGGGACAGGGCCTTCTTCTATGGCTACACCTTC
many,TRBJ2-7,NA,TRBV5-1,CASSFGIFYEQYF,TGCGCCAGCAGTTTCGGGATCTTCTACGAGCAGTACTTC
many,TRBJ2-1,TRBD2,TRBV7-6,CASSRGGLINEQFF,TGTGCCAGCAGCCGGGGGGGCTTAATAAATGAGCAGTTCTTC
many,TRBJ1-2,NA,TRBV20-1,CSAGPGHLTRGYTF,TGCAGTGCTGGCCCGGGACACCTCACGAGAGGCTACACCTTC
NA,TRBJ2-6,TRBD1,TRBV5-1,CASSLGQEAGANVLTF,TGCGCCAGCAGCTTAGGACAGGAGGCCGGGGCCAACGTCCTGACTTTC
many,TRBJ2-2,NA,TRBV5-1,CASSLGGRVSGELFF,TGCGCCAGCAGCTTGGGGGGGCGCGTGTCCGGGGAGCTGTTTTTT
many,TRBJ2-3,TRBD1,TRBV29-1,CSVDSRDRGLYTQYF,TGCAGCGTTGATTCCCGGGACAGGGGTCTTTATACGCAGTATTTT
many,TRBJ2-7,TRBD1,TRBV5-1,CASSLPAGGYEQYF,TGCGCCAGCAGCTTACCCGCAGGGGGCTACGAGCAGTACTTC
many,TRBJ1-5,NA,TRBV7-6,CASSKATGSKSNQPQHF,TGTGCCAGCAGCAAAGCAACAGGGTCTAAGAGCAATCAGCCCCAGCATTTT
many,TRBJ2-3,TRBD1,TRBV5-1,CASSYRGSDTQYF,TGCGCCAGCAGCTACAGGGGGTCCGATACGCAGTATTTT
many,TRBJ2-4,TRBD2,TRBV29-1,CSVGGLAGEGAQYF,TGCAGCGTTGGGGGACTAGCGGGAGAGGGAGCTCAGTACTTC
many,TRBJ1-2,TRBD1,TRBV20-1,CSARPGQRAFGYGYTF,TGCAGTGCAAGACCGGGACAGAGGGCGTTTGGCTATGGCTACACCTTC
many,TRBJ2-3,NA,TRBV5-1,CASRDGLDTDTQYF,TGCGCCAGCAGAGACGGGCTAGACACAGATACGCAGTATTTT
many,TRBJ2-3,TRBD2,TRBV6-6,CASSSNQGGSQYF,TGTGCCAGCAGTTCAAACCAGGGAGGGTCACAGTATTTT
many,TRBJ1-1,TRBD1,TRBV7-2,CASSLDNRGSEAFF,TGTGCCAGCAGCTTAGACAACAGGGGCAGCGAAGCTTTCTTT
many,TRBJ1-1,NA,TRBV5-1,CASSFRAGLGTEAFF,TGCGCCAGCAGCTTTCGGGCAGGTTTGGGCACTGAAGCTTTCTTT
many,TRBJ2-7,NA,TRBV7-2,CASSFLLRDYEQYF,TGTGCCAGCAGCTTCCTGCTCCGGGACTACGAGCAGTACTTC
many,TRBJ1-5,NA,TRBV27,CASRLGGAGNQPQHF,TGTGCCAGCAGGCTAGGAGGGGCCGGCAATCAGCCCCAGCATTTT
many,TRBJ1-5,NA,TRBV20-1,CSASMAGFSQPQHF,TGCAGTGCAAGCATGGCGGGGTTTAGTCAGCCCCAGCATTTT
NA,TRBJ2-7,NA,TRBV7-8,CASSPYRVCYEQYF,TGTGCCAGCAGCCCGTATAGGGTATGCTACGAGCAGTACTTC
medium-sized,TRBJ1-4,NA,TRBV29-1,CSARDGTTNEKLFF,TGCAGCGCCCGGGACGGTACAACTAATGAAAAACTGTTTTTT
many,TRBJ2-1,TRBD2,TRBV19,CASSPQTSAEQFF,TGTGCCAGTAGTCCCCAAACTAGCGCAGAGCAGTTCTTC
NA,TRBJ2-5,TRBD1,TRBV9,CASSQSGGETQYF,TGTGCCAGCAGCCAGTCAGGGGGCGAGACCCAGTACTTC
many,TRBJ1-1,NA,TRBV7-9,CASSPQAGAEAFF,TGTGCCAGCAGCCCACAGGCGGGTGCTGAAGCTTTCTTT
many,TRBJ1-1,TRBD1,TRBV7-9,CANSPPGTGPNTEAFF,TGTGCCAACAGCCCCCCCGGGACAGGGCCGAACACTGAAGCTTTCTTT
NA,TRBJ2-1,NA,TRBV7-8,CAISLIVLGSSYNEQFF,TGTGCCATCAGCTTAATAGTGCTGGGTTCGTCCTACAATGAGCAGTTCTTC
many,TRBJ1-6,NA,TRBV20-1,CSARDPPGNSPLHF,TGCAGTGCTAGAGATCCCCCAGGGAATTCACCCCTCCACTTT
many,TRBJ2-4,NA,TRBV28,CASSLYREGAIQYF,TGTGCCAGCAGTTTATACAGGGAAGGGGCCATTCAGTACTTC
many,TRBJ1-3,NA,TRBV19,CASSIGSTSGNTIYF,TGTGCCAGTAGTATCGGCAGTACTAGTGGAAACACCATATATTTT
NA,TRBJ2-5,NA,TRBV20-1,CSARDLGNQETQYF,TGCAGTGCTAGAGATCTGGGCAACCAAGAGACCCAGTACTTC